A single sample is the source of the 23 T cell receptor beta chains below, sequenced in a study of T-cell reconstitution after alpha-beta-depleted transplantation in children. Study-level findings and limits: T-cell numbers and diversity, one year after transplant, stemmed largely from T cells that were newly produced.

Their antigen targets remain unknown. Unique molecular identifiers were built into the TCRbeta library. MiXCR was run by TCRdb on the PCR reads, yielding one entry per CDR3 protein. The sample lists about 300,000 distinct CDR3 sequences, around 7.1% occurring once. Sequencing was performed on peripheral blood, taken 360 days after TCRalphabeta/CD19-depleted stem cell transplant. The receptors were gathered from a female patient aged 2-9 years who had a stem cell transplant for Fanconi anemia, so the T cells may come from the graft donor.

This clonotype came up a few times. The V call is TRBV5-5, the J call TRBJ1-4; no clear D gene. V lost 0 bases to trimming and J lost 10 bases, with 10 bases between them. This CDR3 is built from 13 residues. Looked up from germline, CDR1 is SGHKS and CDR2 is YYEKEE (reference sequence). CDR3 in amino acids: CASSLGAGVKLFF. In DNA, the CDR3 is TGTGCCAGCAGCTTGGGGGCGGGCGTAAAACTGTTTTTT.

This chain joins TRBV7-8 and TRBJ2-7; the D gene is possibly TRBD1 (6 bases). Deletions cut 5 bases from V and 0 bases from J, with 17 bases between. CDR3 length equals 16 residues. CDR1 and CDR2 (germline): SGHVS, FQNEAQ. CDR3 amino acids: CASSGQRQDPSYEQYF. CDR3 sequence (DNA): TGTGCCAGCAGCGGACAACGACAGGACCCCTCCTACGAGCAGTACTTC.

This clonotype showed up many times. The chain joins TRBV10-3 to TRBJ2-2; a weak D match, TRBD1 (6 bases). CDR3 size: 15 residues. V dropped 5 bases and J dropped 6 bases, with 16 bases sitting between them. The germline V gene encodes CDR1 ENHRY and CDR2 SYGVKD. In nucleotides, the CDR3 is TGTGCCATCAGTCAGGACAGCCTTCTCTCCGGGGAGCTGTTTTTT. Translating it yields CAISQDSLLSGELFF.

This clonotype was observed a few times. The chain has TRBV3-1 and TRBJ1-1; D unresolved. V was shortened by 4 bases and J by 0 bases, with 12 bases between the two germline ends. The CDR3 runs to 15 residues. Germline V gene sequence: CDR1 LGHDT, CDR2 YNNKEL (reference sequence). The DNA for the CDR3 is TGTGCCAGCAGCCTGACTGTGGACTTGAACACTGAAGCTTTCTTT. It is translated as CASSLTVDLNTEAFF.

This clonotype was seen at least ten times. The chain carries TRBV28 and TRBJ2-7; 11 bases agree with TRBD2. Germline CDR1 reads MDHEN; CDR2 reads SYDVKM. The CDR3 totals 15 residues. The ends lost 6 bases at V and 1 base at J; junction bases unmatched: 5. CDR3 in amino acids: CASRPGTSGSYEQYF. CDR3 coding DNA: TGTGCCAGCAGACCGGGGACTAGCGGATCCTACGAGCAGTACTTC.

The chain employs TRBV11-2 and TRBJ2-6; 11 positions agree with TRBD1. Unmatched junction bases numbered 6, after V lost 4 bases and J lost 1 base. This CDR3 has 18 residues. Per the germline V gene, CDR1 is SGHAT and CDR2 is FQNNGV. CDR3 nucleotides: TGTGCCAGCAGCTATCGGACAGGGGGCGCATCTGGGGCCAACGTCCTGACTTTC. This codes for CASSYRTGGASGANVLTF.

This clonotype appeared a few times. The V call is TRBV5-1, the J call TRBJ2-5; 7 bases agree with TRBD1. This CDR3 is 15 amino acids long. V shed 4 bases, J shed 0 bases, and the junction held 6 bases outside the gene matches. Looked up from germline, CDR1 is SGHRS and CDR2 is YFSETQ. The CDR3 nucleotides read TGCGCCAGCAGCCTAGGGACAGCCTACCAAGAGACCCAGTACTTC. Its translation: CASSLGTAYQETQYF. The variable domain in full, with the rest retrieved from reference TRBV5-1 and TRBJ2-5, is KAGVTQTPRYLIKTRGQQVTLSCSPISGHRSVSWYQQTPGQGLQFLFEYFSETQRNKGNFPGRFSGRQFSNSRSEMNVSTLELGDSALYLCASSLGTAYQETQYFGPGTRLLVL.

V is TRBV5-1 and J is TRBJ1-2; D gene unclear. The CDR3 is made up of 14 amino acids. Trimming removed 0 bases at V and 1 base at J, with 7 bases between. The germline V gene has CDR1 SGHRS and CDR2 YFSETQ. Written as DNA, the CDR3 is TGCGCCAGCAGCTTGGAACCACTTAACTATGGCTACACCTTC. It encodes CASSLEPLNYGYTF.

This clonotype was seen many times. This chain joins TRBV20-1 and TRBJ2-5; D might be TRBD1 (6 bases). CDR1 and CDR2 from the germline V gene are DFQATT and SNEGSKA (reference sequence). The CDR3 runs 14 residues. Between the trimmed V and J ends, which lost 3 bases and 4 bases, there was a span of 15 bases. The CDR3 region is CSARRTALGETQYF. CDR3 nucleotide sequence: TGCAGTGCTAGGAGGACAGCCCTAGGAGAGACCCAGTACTTC.

This clonotype turned up a few times. The rearrangement joins TRBV30 to TRBJ2-2; D ambiguous. Germline V CDR1 and CDR2: GTSNPN, SVGIG (reference sequence). The CDR3 runs 11 residues. Here the CDR3 reads CGMDGTGELFF. The CDR3 region has the DNA TGTGGCATGGATGGCACCGGGGAGCTGTTTTTT.

This clonotype was detected a few times. The rearrangement uses TRBV15 and TRBJ2-7; the D call may be TRBD1 or TRBD2 (5 bases each). The germline V and J ends were trimmed by 8 bases and 3 bases, with 11 bases remaining between them. Per the germline V gene, CDR1 is LNHNV and CDR2 is YYDKDF (reference sequence). This CDR3 has 12 residues. Here the CDR3 DNA reads TGTGCCACCCGGGACCAAGACTACGAGCAGTACTTC. It specifies CATRDQDYEQYF.

This clonotype was recorded many times. The rearrangement joins TRBV3-1 to TRBJ2-7; weak D call: TRBD1 (6 bases). V dropped 4 bases and J dropped 2 bases, with 12 bases sitting between them. Germline V gene sequence: CDR1 LGHDT, CDR2 YNNKEL (reference sequence). CDR3 length: 14 residues. The CDR3 sequence is CASSLGDTAYEQYF. CDR3 DNA sequence: TGTGCCAGCAGCCTCGGGGACACCGCCTACGAGCAGTACTTC.

The chain is built from TRBV11-2 and TRBJ2-2; perhaps TRBD2 as D (6 bases). V lost 3 bases and J 4 bases, leaving 12 bases between the germline ends. Germline V gives CDR1 SGHAT, CDR2 FQNNGV. This CDR3 is 15 amino acids long. The CDR3 is CASSFTGGFTGELFF. DNA of the CDR3: TGTGCCAGCAGCTTTACCGGGGGATTCACCGGGGAGCTGTTTTTT. Full variable domain (outside the CDR3, taken from reference TRBV11-2 and TRBJ2-2): EAGVAQSPRYKIIEKRQSVAFWCNPISGHATLYWYQQILGQGPKLLIQFQNNGVVDDSQLPKDRFSAERLKGVDSTLKIQPAKLEDSAVYLCASSFTGGFTGELFFGEGSRLTVL.

J is TRBJ1-4 and V is TRBV5-1, with 9 bases that match TRBD1. This CDR3 contains 17 residues. Trimming cost V 3 bases and J 2 bases; bases outside gene matches: 8. Germline V gives CDR1 SGHRS, CDR2 YFSETQ. The CDR3 loop is CASSWPATGGTNEKLFF. CDR3 in DNA: TGCGCCAGCAGCTGGCCCGCGACAGGGGGGACTAATGAAAAACTGTTTTTT.

There are many counts of this clonotype. This chain links TRBV15 with TRBJ2-2; TRBD1 or TRBD2 may be the D gene (5 bases each). Germline V gene lookup returns CDR1 LNHNV and CDR2 YYDKDF (reference sequence). Trimming took 8 bases from V and 4 from J, leaving 14 bases between them. The CDR3 is made up of 14 amino acids. The CDR3 protein is CATGFGTATGELFF. The CDR3 DNA follows: TGTGCCACCGGTTTCGGGACCGCCACCGGGGAGCTGTTTTTT.

This clonotype was found a few times. This chain connects TRBV4-3 to TRBJ1-3; D ambiguous. The CDR3 is made up of 14 amino acids. CDR1 and CDR2 from the germline V gene are LGHNA and YSLEER. Trimming stripped 2 bases from V and 2 bases from J, with 7 bases between. DNA for the CDR3: TGCGCCAGCAGCCAATTCGGGACTGGAAACACCATATATTTT. Protein: CASSQFGTGNTIYF.

This clonotype was observed many times. V gene TRBV7-8 combines with J gene TRBJ2-1; D is perhaps TRBD2 (5 bases). Trimming took off 0 bases at V and 7 bases at J, with 19 bases between the two ends. The CDR3 extends over 17 amino acids. Germline V gene sequence: CDR1 SGHVS, CDR2 FQNEAQ. In nucleotides, the CDR3 is TGTGCCAGCAGCTTAGCGCTTGGACTTTCGACAAGGAATGAGCAGTTCTTC. This sequence encodes CASSLALGLSTRNEQFF.

This clonotype has a count of ten or more. This chain links TRBV4-3 with TRBJ1-1, with D unresolved. The CDR3 has 15 residues. Trimming took 1 base from V and 2 from J, leaving 11 bases between them. Looked up from germline, CDR1 is LGHNA and CDR2 is YSLEER. CDR3 in DNA: TGCGCCAGCAGCCAAGCTAGTTTCGGCAACACTGAAGCTTTCTTT. Amino acids: CASSQASFGNTEAFF.

Many counts were recorded for this clonotype. V usage is TRBV28 and J usage is TRBJ1-2, with TRBD1 identical over 8 bases. Per germline, CDR1 MDHEN and CDR2 SYDVKM. CDR3 size: 16 residues. With 5 bases clipped from V and 10 bases from J, the junction kept 18 bases outside the gene matches. CDR3 bases: TGTGCCAGCAGTCTTATCACCGGGTCCGGGACAGGCTACTACACCTTC. This codes for CASSLITGSGTGYYTF.

This clonotype was counted only a few times. CDR3 sequence: CASSLGGAGFYEQYF. As DNA, the CDR3 is TGTGCCAGCAGTTTGGGAGGGGCCGGCTTCTACGAGCAGTACTTC. This sequence joins TRBV28 and TRBJ2-7, with 7 bases that match TRBD2. The CDR3 is made up of 15 amino acids. Germline V gives CDR1 MDHEN, CDR2 SYDVKM. J lost 3 bases, V lost 3 bases, and 8 bases had no gene match.

The genes are TRBV19 and TRBJ2-2; 10 bases fit TRBD1. Germline assignment: CDR1 LNHDA and CDR2 SQIVND (reference sequence). The CDR3 has 14 amino acids. V shed 10 bases and J 5 bases; nucleotides not matched to a gene: 7. The CDR3 spells CATQTGGFTGELFF. CDR3 DNA sequence: TGTGCCACCCAGACAGGGGGCTTTACCGGGGAGCTGTTTTTT.

At least ten counts were recorded for this clonotype. V gene TRBV6-6 combines with J gene TRBJ1-3, with 7 bases fitting TRBD1. The J segment lost 7 bases and the V segment lost 8 bases, leaving 2 bases of the junction unmatched. The CDR3 has 11 residues. Per the germline V gene, CDR1 is MNHNY and CDR2 is SVGAGI (reference sequence). CDR3 sequence (DNA): TGTGCCAGCCAACAGGGGAACACCATATATTTT. Its protein is CASQQGNTIYF.

This clonotype was seen ten or more times. This chain joins TRBV27 and TRBJ1-6, with D hard to call. Per germline, CDR1 MNHEY and CDR2 SMNVEV (reference sequence). The CDR3 covers 14 residues. V was trimmed by 3 bases and J by 7 bases, leaving 10 bases between them. CDR3 sequence (DNA): TGTGCCAGCAGTTTCTGGGGTCGGAATTCACCCCTCCACTTT. It codes for CASSFWGRNSPLHF.